The sequence of this T cell receptor (beta chain) was determined in a study of blood T cells in healthy people across ages. Points from the study as a whole: Long-lived and aged donors differed, with more naive CD4+ cells and higher diversity in the long-lived. Estimates based on one million T cells were treated as lower bounds.

Germline CDR1 and CDR2: LGHDT and YNNKEL (reference sequence). The CDR3 runs 13 residues. V was cut by 4 bases and J by 4 bases, with 8 bases left in between. Remarks on this clonotype: Its cognate antigen is unknown.

PCR was performed a second time for about 7 to 11 cycles using a sample-barcoded 5' primer and a J-beta primer mix. With 12 random nucleotides, a template-switch adaptor tagged each individual cDNA molecule. TCRdb re-called the 5' RACE reads through MiXCR, storing one row per CDR3 protein. The repertoire holds over 1,300,000 distinct CDR3 sequences, roughly 59% seen once, with over 6.5% in the top ten. The sample was blood. The receptor comes from a man aged 18 to 29 in good health. The chain is built from TRBV3-1 and TRBJ1-5, with D unresolved. Here the CDR3 reads CASSLLRNQPQHF. DNA of the CDR3: TGTGCCAGCAGCCTTCTTAGAAATCAGCCCCAGCATTTT. Combining the CDR3 with reference TRBV3-1 and TRBJ1-5 gives the whole variable domain DTAVSQTPKYLVTQMGNDKSIKCEQNLGHDTMYWYKQDSKKFLKIMFSYNNKELIINETVPNRFSPKSPDKAHLNLHINSLELGDSAVYFCASSLLRNQPQHFGDGTRLSIL.